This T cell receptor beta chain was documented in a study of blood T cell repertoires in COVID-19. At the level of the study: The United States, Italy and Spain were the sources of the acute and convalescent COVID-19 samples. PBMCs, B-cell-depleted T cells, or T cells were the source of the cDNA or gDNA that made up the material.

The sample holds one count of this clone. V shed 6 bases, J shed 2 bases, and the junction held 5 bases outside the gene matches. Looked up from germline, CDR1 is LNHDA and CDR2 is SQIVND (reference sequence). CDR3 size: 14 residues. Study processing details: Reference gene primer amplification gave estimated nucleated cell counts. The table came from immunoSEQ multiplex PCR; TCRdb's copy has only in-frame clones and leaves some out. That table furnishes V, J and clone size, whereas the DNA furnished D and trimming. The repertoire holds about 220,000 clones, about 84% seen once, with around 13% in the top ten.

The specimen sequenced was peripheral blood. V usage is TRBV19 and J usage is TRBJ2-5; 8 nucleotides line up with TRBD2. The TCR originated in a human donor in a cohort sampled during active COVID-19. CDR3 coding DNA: TGTGCCAGTAGCCCCGGGGGGGGGCAAGAGACCCAGTACTTC. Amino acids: CASSPGGGQETQYF.